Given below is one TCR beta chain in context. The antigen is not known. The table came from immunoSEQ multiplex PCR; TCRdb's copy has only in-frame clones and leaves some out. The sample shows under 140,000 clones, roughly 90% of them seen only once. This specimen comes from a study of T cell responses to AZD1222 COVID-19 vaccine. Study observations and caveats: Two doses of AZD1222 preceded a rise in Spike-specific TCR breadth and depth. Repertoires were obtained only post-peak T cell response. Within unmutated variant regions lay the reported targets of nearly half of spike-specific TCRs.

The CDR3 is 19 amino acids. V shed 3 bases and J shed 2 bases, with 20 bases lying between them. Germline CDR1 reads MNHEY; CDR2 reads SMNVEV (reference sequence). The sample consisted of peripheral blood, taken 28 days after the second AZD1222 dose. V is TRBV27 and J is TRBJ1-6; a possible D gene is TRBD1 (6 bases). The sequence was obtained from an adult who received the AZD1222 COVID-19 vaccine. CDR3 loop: CASSFWGRGPEAYNSPLHF. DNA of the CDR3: TGTGCCAGCAGTTTCTGGGGGCGAGGTCCGGAGGCCTATAATTCACCCCTCCACTTT.